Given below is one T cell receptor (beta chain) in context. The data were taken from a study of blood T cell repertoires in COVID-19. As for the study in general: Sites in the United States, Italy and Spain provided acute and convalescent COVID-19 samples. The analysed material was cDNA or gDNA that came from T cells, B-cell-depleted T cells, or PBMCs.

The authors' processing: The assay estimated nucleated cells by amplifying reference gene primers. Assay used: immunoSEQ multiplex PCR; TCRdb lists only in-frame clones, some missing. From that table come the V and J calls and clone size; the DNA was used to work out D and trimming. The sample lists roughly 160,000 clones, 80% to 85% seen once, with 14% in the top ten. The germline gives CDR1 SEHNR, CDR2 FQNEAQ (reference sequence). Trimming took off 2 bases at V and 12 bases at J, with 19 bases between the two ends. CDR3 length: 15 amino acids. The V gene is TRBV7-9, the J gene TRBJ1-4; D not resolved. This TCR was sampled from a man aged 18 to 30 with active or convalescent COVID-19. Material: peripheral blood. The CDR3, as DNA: TGTGCCAGCAGCTTATTGGCGGGATCCCGCGAACAACTGTTTTTT. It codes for CASSLLAGSREQLFF.